The text below deals with one TCR beta chain. The target antigen is unknown. These data belong to a study of OX40 agonist ivuxolimab in advanced cancers. Libraries were prepared by immunoSEQ multiplex PCR; TCRdb keeps only in-frame clonotypes and omits some of them. The repertoire consists of 65,000 to 80,000 clones, with over 90% occurring once and the leading ten covering approximately 0.7%. Germline loops: CDR1 LGHNA, CDR2 YNFKEQ. The junction had 6 bases not matched to a gene; V was cut back by 3 bases and J by 5 bases. The CDR3 is 16 amino acids. General observations from the study: Which antigen the expanded peripheral T cells recognized is unknown.

The V and J genes are TRBV4-2 and TRBJ1-4, with TRBD1 matching over 10 bases. This TCR derives from an adult with an advanced solid tumor such as melanoma, head and neck, liver or kidney cancer. The sequenced sample was CD4+ or CD8+ T cells sorted from blood, obtained in a trial of the OX40 agonist ivuxolimab. The CDR3 sequence is CASSQPTGGANEKLFF. CDR3 nucleotide sequence: TGTGCCAGCAGCCAGCCGACAGGGGGCGCGAATGAAAAACTGTTTTTT.